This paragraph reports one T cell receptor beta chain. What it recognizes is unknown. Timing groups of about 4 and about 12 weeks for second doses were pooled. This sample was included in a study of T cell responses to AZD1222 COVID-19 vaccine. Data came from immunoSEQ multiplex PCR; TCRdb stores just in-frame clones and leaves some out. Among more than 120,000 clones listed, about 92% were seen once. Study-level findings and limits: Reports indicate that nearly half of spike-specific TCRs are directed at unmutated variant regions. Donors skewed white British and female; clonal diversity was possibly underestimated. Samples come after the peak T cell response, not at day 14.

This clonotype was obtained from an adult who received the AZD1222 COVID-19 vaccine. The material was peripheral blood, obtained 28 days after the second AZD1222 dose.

The CDR3 loop is CASSPGNYGYTF. The CDR3 DNA reads TGTGCCAGCTCACCAGGGAACTATGGCTACACCTTC. The genes are TRBV18 and TRBJ1-2; D unresolved. V shed 2 bases and J shed 2 bases, with 3 bases lying between them. The CDR3 length is 12 residues. Germline loops: CDR1 KGHSH, CDR2 LQKENI.